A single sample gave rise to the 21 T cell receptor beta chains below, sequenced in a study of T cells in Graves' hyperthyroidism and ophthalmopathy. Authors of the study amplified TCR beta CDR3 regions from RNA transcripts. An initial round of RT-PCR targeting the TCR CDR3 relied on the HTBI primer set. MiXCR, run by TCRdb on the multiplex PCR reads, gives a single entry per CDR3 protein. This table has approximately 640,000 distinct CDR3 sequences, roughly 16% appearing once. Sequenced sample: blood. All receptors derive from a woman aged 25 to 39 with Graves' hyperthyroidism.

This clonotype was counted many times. CDR3 nucleotide sequence: TGCAGCGTTGATATTGGCCCCTACGAGCAGTACTTC. Translated, it gives CSVDIGPYEQYF. The chain has TRBV29-1 and TRBJ2-7; D is unresolved. The CDR3 covers 12 residues. The germline V gene has CDR1 SQVTM and CDR2 ANQGSEA. V lost 3 bases and J 2 bases, leaving 8 bases between the germline ends.

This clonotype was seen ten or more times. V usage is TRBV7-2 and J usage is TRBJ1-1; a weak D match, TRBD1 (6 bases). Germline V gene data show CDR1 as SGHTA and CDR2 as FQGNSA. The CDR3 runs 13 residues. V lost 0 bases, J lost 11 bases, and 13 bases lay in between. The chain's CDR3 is CASSLAGGRLAFF. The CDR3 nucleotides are TGTGCCAGCAGCTTAGCTGGGGGGCGACTCGCTTTCTTT.

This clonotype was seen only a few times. The CDR3 protein is CSARDHFSGRARAETQYF. DNA of the CDR3: TGCAGTGCTAGAGATCATTTTAGCGGGAGGGCCCGTGCGGAGACCCAGTACTTC. The chain uses TRBV20-1 and TRBJ2-5, with 11 bases identical to TRBD2. Germline values: CDR1 DFQATT, CDR2 SNEGSKA (reference sequence). V gave up 0 bases and J gave up 5 bases; unmatched junction bases: 14. The CDR3 contains 18 residues.

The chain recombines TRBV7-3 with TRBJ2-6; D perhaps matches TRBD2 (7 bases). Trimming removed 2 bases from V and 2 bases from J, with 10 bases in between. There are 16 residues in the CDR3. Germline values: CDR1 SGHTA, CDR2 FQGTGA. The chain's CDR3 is CASSLQGTTGANVLTF. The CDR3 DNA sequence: TGTGCCAGCAGCTTACAGGGGACTACTGGGGCCAACGTCCTGACTTTC.

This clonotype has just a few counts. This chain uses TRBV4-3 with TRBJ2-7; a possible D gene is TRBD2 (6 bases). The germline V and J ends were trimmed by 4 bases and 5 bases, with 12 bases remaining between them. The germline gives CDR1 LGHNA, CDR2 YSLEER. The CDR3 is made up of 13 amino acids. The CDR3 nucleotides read TGCGCCAGCAGCCTTTGGGCGGGGAACGAGCAGTACTTC. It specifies CASSLWAGNEQYF.

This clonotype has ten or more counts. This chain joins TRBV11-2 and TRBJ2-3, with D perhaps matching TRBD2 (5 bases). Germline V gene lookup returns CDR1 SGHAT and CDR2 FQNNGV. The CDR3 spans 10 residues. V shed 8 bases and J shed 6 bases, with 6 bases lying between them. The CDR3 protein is CASRGDTQYF. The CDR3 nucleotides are TGTGCCAGCCGCGGGGATACGCAGTATTTT.

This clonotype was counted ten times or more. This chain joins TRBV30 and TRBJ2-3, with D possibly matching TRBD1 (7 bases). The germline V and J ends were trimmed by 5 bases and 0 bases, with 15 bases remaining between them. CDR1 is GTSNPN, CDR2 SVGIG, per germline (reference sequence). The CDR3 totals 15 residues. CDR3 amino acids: CAWGGTAPSTDTQYF. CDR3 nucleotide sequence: TGTGCCTGGGGGGGGACAGCTCCTAGCACAGATACGCAGTATTTT.

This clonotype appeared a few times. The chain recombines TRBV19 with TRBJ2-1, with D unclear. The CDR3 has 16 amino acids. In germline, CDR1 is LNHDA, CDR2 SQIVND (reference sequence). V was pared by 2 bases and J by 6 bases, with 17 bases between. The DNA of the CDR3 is TGTGCCAGTAGTATAAGTAGTAGCAGAACATTCAATGAGCAGTTCTTC. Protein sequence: CASSISSSRTFNEQFF.

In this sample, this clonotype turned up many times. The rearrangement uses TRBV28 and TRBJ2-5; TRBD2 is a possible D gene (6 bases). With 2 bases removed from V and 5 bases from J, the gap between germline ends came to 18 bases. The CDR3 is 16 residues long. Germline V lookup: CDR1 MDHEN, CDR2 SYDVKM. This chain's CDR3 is CASSLRSAGPAETQYF. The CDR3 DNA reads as TGTGCCAGCAGTTTAAGATCAGCGGGTCCAGCGGAGACCCAGTACTTC.

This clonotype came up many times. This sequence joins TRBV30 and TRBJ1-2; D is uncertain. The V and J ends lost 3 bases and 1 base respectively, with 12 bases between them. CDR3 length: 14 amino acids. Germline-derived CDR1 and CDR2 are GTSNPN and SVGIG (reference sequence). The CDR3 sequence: CAWRIRGGNYGYTF. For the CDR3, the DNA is TGTGCCTGGAGAATCCGGGGTGGTAACTATGGCTACACCTTC.

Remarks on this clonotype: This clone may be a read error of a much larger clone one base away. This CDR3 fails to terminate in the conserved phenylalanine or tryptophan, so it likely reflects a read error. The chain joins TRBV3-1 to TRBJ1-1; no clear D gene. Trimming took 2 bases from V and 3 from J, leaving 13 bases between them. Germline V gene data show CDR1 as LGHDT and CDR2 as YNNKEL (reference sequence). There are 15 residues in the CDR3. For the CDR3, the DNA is TGTGCCAGCAGCCAATATTCGCATGAGGACACTGAAGCTTTCATT. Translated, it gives CASSQYSHEDTEAFI.

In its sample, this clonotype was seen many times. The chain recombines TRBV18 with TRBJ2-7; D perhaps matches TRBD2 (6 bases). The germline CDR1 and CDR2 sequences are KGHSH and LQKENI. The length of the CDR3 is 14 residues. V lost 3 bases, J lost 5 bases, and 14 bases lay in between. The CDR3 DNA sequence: TGTGCCAGCTCACCTCAACCCGGACTAAACGAGCAGTACTTC. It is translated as CASSPQPGLNEQYF. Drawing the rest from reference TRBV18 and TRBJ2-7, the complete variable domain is NAGVMQNPRHLVRRRGQEARLRCSPMKGHSHVYWYRQLPEEGLKFMVYLQKENIIDESGMPKERFSAEFPKEGPSILRIQQVVRGDSAAYFCASSPQPGLNEQYFGPGTRLTVT.

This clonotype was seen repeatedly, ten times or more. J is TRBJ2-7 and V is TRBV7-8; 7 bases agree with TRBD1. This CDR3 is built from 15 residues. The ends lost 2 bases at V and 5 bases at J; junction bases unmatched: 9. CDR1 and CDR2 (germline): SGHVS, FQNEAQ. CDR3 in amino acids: CASSLPAGGIDEQYF. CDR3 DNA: TGTGCCAGCAGCTTACCCGCAGGGGGTATTGACGAGCAGTACTTC.

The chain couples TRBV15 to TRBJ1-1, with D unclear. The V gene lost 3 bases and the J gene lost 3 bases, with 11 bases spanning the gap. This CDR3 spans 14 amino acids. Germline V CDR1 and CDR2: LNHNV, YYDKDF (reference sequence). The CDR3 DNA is TGTGCCACCAGCAGTCGTCAGGACCACACTGAAGCTTTCTTT. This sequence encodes CATSSRQDHTEAFF. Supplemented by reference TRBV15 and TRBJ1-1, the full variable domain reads DAMVIQNPRYQVTQFGKPVTLSCSQTLNHNVMYWYQQKSSQAPKLLFHYYDKDFNNEADTPDNFQSRRPNTSFCFLDIRSPGLGDTAMYLCATSSRQDHTEAFFGQGTRLTVV.

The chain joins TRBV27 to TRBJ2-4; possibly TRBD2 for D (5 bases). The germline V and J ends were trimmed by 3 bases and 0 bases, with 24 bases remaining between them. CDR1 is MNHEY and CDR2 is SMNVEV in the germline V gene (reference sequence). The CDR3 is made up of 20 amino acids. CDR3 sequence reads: CASSFFPPLHSDLAKNIQYF. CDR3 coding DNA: TGTGCCAGCAGTTTCTTCCCCCCGCTGCATAGCGACCTAGCCAAAAACATTCAGTACTTC.

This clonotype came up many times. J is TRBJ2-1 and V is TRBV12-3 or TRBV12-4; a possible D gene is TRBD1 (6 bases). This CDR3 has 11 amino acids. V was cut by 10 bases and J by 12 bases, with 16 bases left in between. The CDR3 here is CATLRGRMQFF. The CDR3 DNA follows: TGTGCCACCCTTAGGGGGAGAATGCAGTTCTTC.

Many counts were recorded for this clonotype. CDR3 coding DNA: TGTGCCAGCAGCTTGGGACTAGCGGGAGTTCTCCACGAGCAGTACTTC. As protein: CASSLGLAGVLHEQYF. This chain connects TRBV5-5 to TRBJ2-7; 12 bases fit TRBD2. The CDR3 is made up of 16 amino acids. Trimming removed 0 bases from V and 5 bases from J; junction bases left unmatched: 6. Per the germline V gene, CDR1 is SGHKS and CDR2 is YYEKEE (reference sequence).

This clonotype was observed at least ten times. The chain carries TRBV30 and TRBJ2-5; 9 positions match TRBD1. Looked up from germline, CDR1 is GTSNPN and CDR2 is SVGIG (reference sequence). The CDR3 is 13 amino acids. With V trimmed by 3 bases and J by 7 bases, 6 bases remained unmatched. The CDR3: CAWRDRGGGTQYF. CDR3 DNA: TGTGCCTGGAGGGACAGGGGAGGTGGGACCCAGTACTTC.

CDR3 nucleotide sequence: TGTGCCAGCAGTTTAGTGGGGACAGGGAGGAACACCATATATTTT. This sequence encodes CASSLVGTGRNTIYF. The V call is TRBV12-3 or TRBV12-4, the J call TRBJ1-3; 9 bases fit TRBD1. J was trimmed by 7 bases and V by 1 base; bases with no gene match: 5. CDR3 size: 15 residues.

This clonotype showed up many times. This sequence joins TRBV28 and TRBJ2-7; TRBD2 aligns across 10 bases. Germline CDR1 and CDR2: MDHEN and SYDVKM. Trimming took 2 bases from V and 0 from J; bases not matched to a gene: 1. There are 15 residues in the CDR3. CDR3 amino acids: CASSLQREGSYEQYF. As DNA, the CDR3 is TGTGCCAGCAGTTTACAGCGGGAGGGCTCCTACGAGCAGTACTTC.

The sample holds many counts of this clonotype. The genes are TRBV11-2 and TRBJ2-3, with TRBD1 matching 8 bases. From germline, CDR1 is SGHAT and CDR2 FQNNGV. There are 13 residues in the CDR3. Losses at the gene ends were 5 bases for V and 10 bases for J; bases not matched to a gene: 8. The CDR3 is CASSGDRGAAQYF. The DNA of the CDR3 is TGTGCCAGCAGCGGAGACAGGGGCGCAGCGCAGTATTTT. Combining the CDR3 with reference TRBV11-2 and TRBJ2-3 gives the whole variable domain EAGVAQSPRYKIIEKRQSVAFWCNPISGHATLYWYQQILGQGPKLLIQFQNNGVVDDSQLPKDRFSAERLKGVDSTLKIQPAKLEDSAVYLCASSGDRGAAQYFGPGTRLTVL.